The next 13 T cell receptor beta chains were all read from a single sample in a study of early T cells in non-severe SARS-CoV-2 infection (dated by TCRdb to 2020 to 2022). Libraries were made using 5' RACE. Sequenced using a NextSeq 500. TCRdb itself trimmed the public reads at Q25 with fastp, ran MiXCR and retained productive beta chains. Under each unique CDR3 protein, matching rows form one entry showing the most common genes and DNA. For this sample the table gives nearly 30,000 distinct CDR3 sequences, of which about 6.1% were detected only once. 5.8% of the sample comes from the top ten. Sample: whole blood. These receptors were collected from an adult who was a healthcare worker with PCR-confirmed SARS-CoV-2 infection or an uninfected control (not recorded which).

The CDR3 loop reads CASSRYNEKLFF. In DNA, the CDR3 is TGTGCCAGCAGCAGGTATAATGAAAAACTGTTTTTT. The rearrangement uses TRBV11-2 and TRBJ1-4; D remains ambiguous. The ends were cut back, 5 bases at V and 4 bases at J, with 5 bases in the middle. Looked up from germline, CDR1 is SGHAT and CDR2 is FQNNGV. The CDR3 loop spans 12 amino acids. The full variable domain, rest sourced from reference TRBV11-2 and TRBJ1-4, is EAGVAQSPRYKIIEKRQSVAFWCNPISGHATLYWYQQILGQGPKLLIQFQNNGVVDDSQLPKDRFSAERLKGVDSTLKIQPAKLEDSAVYLCASSRYNEKLFFGSGTQLSVL.

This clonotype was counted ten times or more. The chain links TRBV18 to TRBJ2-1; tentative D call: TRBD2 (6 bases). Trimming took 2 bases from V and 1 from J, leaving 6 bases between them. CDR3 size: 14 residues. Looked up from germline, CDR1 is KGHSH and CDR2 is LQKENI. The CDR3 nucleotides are TGTGCCAGCTCACCAGGGGGGTCCTACAATGAGCAGTTCTTC. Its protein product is CASSPGGSYNEQFF.

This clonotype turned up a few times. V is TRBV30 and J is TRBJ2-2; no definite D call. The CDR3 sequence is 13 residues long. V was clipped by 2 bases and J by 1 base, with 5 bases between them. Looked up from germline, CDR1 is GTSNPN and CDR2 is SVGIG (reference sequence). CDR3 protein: CAWSFGNTGELFF. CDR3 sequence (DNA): TGTGCCTGGAGTTTCGGGAACACCGGGGAGCTGTTTTTT.

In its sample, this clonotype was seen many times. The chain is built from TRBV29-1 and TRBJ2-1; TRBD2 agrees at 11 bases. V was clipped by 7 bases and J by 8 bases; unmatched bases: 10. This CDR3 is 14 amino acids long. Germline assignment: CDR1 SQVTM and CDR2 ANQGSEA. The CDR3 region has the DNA TGCAGCGCCGGCGTAGCGGGGGGGGGAGATGAGCAGTTCTTC. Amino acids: CSAGVAGGGDEQFF.

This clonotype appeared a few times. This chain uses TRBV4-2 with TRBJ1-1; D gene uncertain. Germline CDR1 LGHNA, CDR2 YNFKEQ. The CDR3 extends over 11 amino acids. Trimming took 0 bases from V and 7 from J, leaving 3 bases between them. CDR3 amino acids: CASSQDIEAFF. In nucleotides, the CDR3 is TGTGCCAGCAGCCAAGATATTGAAGCTTTCTTT.

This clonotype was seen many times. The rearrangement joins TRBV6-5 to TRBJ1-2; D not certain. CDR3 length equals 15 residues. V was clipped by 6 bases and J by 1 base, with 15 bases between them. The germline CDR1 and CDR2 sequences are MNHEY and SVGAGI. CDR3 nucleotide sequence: TGTGCCAGCAGAGATTCCGGGAGCGATAACTATGGCTACACCTTC. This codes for CASRDSGSDNYGYTF.

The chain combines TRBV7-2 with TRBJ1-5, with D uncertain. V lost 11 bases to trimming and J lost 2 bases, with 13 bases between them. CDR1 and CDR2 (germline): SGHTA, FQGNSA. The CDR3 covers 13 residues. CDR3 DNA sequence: TGTGCCTCGAACGCCGGGGGCAATCAGCCCCAGCATTTT. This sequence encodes CASNAGGNQPQHF.

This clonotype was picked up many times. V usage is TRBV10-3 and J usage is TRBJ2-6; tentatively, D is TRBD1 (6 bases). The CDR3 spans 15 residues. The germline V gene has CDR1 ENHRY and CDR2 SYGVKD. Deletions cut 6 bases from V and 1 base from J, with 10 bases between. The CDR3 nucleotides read TGTGCCATCAGCGCTCAGGGGTCTGGGGCCAACGTCCTGACTTTC. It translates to CAISAQGSGANVLTF.

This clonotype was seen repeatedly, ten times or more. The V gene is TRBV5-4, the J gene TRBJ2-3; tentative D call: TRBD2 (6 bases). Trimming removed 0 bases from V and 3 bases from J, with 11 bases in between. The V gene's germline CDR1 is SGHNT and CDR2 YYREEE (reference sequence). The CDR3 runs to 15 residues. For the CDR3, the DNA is TGTGCCAGCAGCTTGGCCGGGGGAGGAACAGATACGCAGTATTTT. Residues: CASSLAGGGTDTQYF.

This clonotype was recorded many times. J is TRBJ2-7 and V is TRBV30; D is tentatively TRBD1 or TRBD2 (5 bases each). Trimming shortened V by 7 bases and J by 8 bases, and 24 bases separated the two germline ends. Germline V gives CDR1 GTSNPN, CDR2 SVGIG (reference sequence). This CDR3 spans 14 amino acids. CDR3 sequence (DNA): TGTGCCTTTGAAGGGACCAGGATGGGGGTGAAGCAGTACTTC. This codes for CAFEGTRMGVKQYF.

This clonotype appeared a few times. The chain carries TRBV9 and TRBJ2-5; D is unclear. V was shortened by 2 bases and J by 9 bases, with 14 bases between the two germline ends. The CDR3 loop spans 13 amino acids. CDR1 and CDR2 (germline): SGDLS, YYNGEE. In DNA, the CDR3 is TGTGCCAGCAGCGTGGCCCCATTTGACGCCCAGTACTTC. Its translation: CASSVAPFDAQYF.

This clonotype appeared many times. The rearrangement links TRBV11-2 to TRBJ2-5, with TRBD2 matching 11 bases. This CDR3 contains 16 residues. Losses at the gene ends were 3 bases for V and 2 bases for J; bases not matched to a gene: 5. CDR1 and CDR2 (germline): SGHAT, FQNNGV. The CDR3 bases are TGTGCCAGCAGCTTCCTAGCGGGGGGCCCTCAAGAGACCCAGTACTTC. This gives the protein CASSFLAGGPQETQYF.

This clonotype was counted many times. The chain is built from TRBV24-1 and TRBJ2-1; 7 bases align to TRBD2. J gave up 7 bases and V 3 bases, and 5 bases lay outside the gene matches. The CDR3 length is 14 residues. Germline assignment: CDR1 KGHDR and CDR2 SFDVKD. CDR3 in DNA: TGTGCCACCAGTGATCAACGGACTAGTAATGAGCAGTTCTTC. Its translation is CATSDQRTSNEQFF.